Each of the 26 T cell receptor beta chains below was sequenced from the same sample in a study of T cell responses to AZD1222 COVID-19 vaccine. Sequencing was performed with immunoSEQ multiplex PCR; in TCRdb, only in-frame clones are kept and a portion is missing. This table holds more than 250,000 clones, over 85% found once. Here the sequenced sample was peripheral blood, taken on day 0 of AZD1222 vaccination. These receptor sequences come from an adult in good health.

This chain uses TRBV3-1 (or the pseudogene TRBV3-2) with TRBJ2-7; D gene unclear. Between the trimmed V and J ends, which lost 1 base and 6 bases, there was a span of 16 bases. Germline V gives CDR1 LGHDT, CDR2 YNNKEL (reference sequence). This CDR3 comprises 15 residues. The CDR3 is CASSQGAPDQSEQYF. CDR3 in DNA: TGTGCCAGCAGCCAAGGGGCCCCGGATCAAAGCGAGCAGTACTTC.

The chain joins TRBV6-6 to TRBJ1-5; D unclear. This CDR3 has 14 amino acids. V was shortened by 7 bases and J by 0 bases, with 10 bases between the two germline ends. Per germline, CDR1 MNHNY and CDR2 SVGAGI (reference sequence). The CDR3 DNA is TGTGCCAGCACCCAAGGCGGTAGCAATCAGCCCCAGCATTTT. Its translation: CASTQGGSNQPQHF.

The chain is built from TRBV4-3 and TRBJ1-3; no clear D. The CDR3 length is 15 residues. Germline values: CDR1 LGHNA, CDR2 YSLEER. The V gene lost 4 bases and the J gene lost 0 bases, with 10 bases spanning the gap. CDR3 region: CASSLSAHSGNTIYF. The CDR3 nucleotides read TGCGCCAGCAGCCTTTCAGCTCACTCTGGAAACACCATATATTTT.

In DNA, the CDR3 is TGTGCCAGCTCACCAGGGACAGGGGGTGACTATGGCTACACCTTC. It translates to CASSPGTGGDYGYTF. This chain connects TRBV18 to TRBJ1-2, with 11 bases aligning to TRBD1. The ends lost 2 bases at V and 3 bases at J; junction bases unmatched: 2. The CDR3 is 15 amino acids. CDR1 is KGHSH, CDR2 LQKENI, per germline.

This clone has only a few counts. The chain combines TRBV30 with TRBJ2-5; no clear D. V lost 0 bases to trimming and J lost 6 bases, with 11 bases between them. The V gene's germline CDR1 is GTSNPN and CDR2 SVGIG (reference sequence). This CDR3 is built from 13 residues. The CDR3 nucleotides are TGTGCCTGGAGTGTACCCCCGCGAAAGACCCAGTACTTC. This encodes CAWSVPPRKTQYF.

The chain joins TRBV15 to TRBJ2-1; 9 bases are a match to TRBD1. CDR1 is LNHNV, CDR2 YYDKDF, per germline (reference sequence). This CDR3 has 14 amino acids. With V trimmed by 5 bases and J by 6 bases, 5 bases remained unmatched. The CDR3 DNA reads TGTGCCACCAGCGGAGGACAGGGGTTCAATGAGCAGTTCTTC. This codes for CATSGGQGFNEQFF.

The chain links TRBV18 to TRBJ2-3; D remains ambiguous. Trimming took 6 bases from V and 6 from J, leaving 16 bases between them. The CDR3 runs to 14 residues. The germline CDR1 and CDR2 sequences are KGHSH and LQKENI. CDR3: CASSHTSAPDTQYF. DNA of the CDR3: TGTGCCAGCTCCCATACCTCGGCTCCCGATACGCAGTATTTT.

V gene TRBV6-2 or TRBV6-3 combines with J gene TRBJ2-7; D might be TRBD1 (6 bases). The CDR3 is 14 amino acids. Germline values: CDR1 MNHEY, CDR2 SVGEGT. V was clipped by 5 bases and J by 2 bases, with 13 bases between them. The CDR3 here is CASSTRGGPYEQYF. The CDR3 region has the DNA TGTGCCAGCAGTACCCGAGGGGGACCCTACGAGCAGTACTTC.

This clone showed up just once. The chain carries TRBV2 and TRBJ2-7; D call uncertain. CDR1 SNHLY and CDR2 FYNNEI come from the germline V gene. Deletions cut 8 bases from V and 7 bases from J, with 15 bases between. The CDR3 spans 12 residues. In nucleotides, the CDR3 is TGTGCCAGCTACAGATCCAAGAATGAGCAGTACTTC. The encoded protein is CASYRSKNEQYF.

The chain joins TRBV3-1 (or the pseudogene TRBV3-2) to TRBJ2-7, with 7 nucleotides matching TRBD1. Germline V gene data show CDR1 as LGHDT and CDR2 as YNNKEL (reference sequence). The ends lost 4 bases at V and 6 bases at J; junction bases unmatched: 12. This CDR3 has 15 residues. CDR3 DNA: TGTGCCAGCAGCCTCACAGGGGCTCTCCTCTTCGAGCAGTACTTC. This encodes CASSLTGALLFEQYF.

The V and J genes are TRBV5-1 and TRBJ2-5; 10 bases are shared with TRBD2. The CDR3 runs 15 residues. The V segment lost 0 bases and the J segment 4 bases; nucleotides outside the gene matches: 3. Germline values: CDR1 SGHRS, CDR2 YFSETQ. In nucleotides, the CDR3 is TGCGCCAGCAGCTTGGGGACTAGCGGTTCAGAGACCCAGTACTTC. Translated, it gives CASSLGTSGSETQYF. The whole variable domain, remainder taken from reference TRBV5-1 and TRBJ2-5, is KAGVTQTPRYLIKTRGQQVTLSCSPISGHRSVSWYQQTPGQGLQFLFEYFSETQRNKGNFPGRFSGRQFSNSRSEMNVSTLELGDSALYLCASSLGTSGSETQYFGPGTRLLVL.

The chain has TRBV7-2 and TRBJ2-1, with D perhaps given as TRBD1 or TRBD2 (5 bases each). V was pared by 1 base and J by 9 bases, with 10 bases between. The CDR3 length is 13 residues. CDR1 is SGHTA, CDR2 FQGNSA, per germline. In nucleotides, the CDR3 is TGTGCCAGCAGCTTAGATAGGGGAGCTGAGCAGTTCTTC. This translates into CASSLDRGAEQFF.

CDR3 sequence: CASSLGSGPTGELFF. As DNA, the CDR3 is TGCGCCAGCAGCTTAGGGAGCGGGCCCACCGGGGAGCTGTTTTTT. V usage is TRBV5-1 and J usage is TRBJ2-2; perhaps TRBD2 as D (6 bases). This CDR3 has 15 residues. Deletions cut 2 bases from V and 4 bases from J, with 12 bases between. CDR1 is SGHRS, CDR2 YFSETQ, per germline.

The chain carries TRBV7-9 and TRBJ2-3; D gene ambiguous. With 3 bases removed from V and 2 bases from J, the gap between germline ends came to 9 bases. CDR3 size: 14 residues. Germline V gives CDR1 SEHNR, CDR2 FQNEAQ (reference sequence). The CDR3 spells CASSFGLLTDTQYF. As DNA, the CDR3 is TGTGCCAGCAGCTTTGGGCTTCTCACAGATACGCAGTATTTT.

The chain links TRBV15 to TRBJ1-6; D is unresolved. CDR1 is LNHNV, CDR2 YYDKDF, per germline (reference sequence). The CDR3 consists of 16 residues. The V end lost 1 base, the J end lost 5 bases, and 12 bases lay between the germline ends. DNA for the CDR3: TGTGCCACCAGCAGAGGTCGTGGGAGTAATAATTCACCCCTCCACTTT. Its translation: CATSRGRGSNNSPLHF. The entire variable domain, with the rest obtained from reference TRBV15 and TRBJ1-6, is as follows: DAMVIQNPRYQVTQFGKPVTLSCSQTLNHNVMYWYQQKSSQAPKLLFHYYDKDFNNEADTPDNFQSRRPNTSFCFLDIRSPGLGDTAMYLCATSRGRGSNNSPLHFGNGTRLTVT.

In DNA, the CDR3 is TGTGCCAGCAGCCCTCCGAACTCGAGGTCACCCCTCCACTTT. Its protein is CASSPPNSRSPLHF. This chain joins TRBV5-6 and TRBJ1-6, with no clear D. Germline V gives CDR1 SGHDT, CDR2 YYEEEE. The V end lost 4 bases, the J end lost 10 bases, and 15 bases lay between the germline ends. This CDR3 comprises 14 residues.

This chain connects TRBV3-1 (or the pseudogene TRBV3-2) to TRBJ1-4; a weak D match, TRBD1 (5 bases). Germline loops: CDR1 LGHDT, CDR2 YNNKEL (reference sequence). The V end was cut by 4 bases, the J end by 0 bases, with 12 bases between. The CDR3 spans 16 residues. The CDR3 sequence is CASSRGGFTTNEKLFF. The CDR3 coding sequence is TGTGCCAGCAGCCGTGGGGGATTTACAACTAATGAAAAACTGTTTTTT.

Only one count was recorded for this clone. CDR3 region: CASSLVASGGRDTQYF. Here the CDR3 DNA reads TGTGCCAGCAGCTTAGTGGCTAGCGGGGGTCGCGATACGCAGTATTTT. J is TRBJ2-3 and V is TRBV7-2; 10 bases are a match to TRBD2. The CDR3 has 16 amino acids. Germline V gives CDR1 SGHTA, CDR2 FQGNSA. Trimming at V came to 1 base and at J to 6 bases, leaving 7 bases not matched to a gene.

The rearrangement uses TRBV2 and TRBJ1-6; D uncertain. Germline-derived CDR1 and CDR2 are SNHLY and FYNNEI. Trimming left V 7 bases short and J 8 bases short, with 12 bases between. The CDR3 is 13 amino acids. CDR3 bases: TGTGCCAGCAATGGCCTCGGCGATTCACCCCTCCACTTT. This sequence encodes CASNGLGDSPLHF. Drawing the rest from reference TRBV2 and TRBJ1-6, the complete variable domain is EPEVTQTPSHQVTQMGQEVILRCVPISNHLYFYWYRQILGQKVEFLVSFYNNEISEKSEIFDDQFSVERPDGSNFTLKIRSTKLEDSAMYFCASNGLGDSPLHFGNGTRLTVT.

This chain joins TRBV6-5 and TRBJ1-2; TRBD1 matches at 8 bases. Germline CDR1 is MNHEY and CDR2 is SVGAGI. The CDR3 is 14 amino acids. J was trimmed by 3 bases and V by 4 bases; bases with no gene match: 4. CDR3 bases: TGTGCCAGCAGTTTACTACAGGGGGACTATGGCTACACCTTC. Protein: CASSLLQGDYGYTF.

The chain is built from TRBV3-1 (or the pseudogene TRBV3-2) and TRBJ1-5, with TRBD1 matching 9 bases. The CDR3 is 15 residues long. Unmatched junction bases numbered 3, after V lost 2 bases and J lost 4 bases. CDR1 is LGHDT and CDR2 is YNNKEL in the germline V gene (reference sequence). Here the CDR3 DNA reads TGTGCCAGCAGCCAATCGGGACAGGGAAATCAGCCCCAGCATTTT. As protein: CASSQSGQGNQPQHF.

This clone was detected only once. The DNA of the CDR3 is TGTGCCAGCTCCCAGGGACCGCCGTACGAGCAGTACTTC. It encodes CASSQGPPYEQYF. V is TRBV18 and J is TRBJ2-7, with D perhaps given as TRBD1 or TRBD2 (5 bases each). Germline V gives CDR1 KGHSH, CDR2 LQKENI. V shed 6 bases and J shed 4 bases, with 13 bases lying between them. The CDR3 runs 13 residues.

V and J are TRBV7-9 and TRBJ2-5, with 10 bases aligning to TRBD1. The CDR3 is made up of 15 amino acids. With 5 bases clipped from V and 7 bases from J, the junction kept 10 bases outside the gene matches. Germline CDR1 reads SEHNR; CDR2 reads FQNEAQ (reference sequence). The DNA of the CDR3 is TGTGCCAGCAGCCCCTTGACAGGGGGCATGGGGACCCAGTACTTC. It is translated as CASSPLTGGMGTQYF.

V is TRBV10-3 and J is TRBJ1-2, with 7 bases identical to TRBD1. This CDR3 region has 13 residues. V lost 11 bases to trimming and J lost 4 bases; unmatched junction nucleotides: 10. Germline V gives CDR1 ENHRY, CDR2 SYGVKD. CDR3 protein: CASRQGLFYGYTF. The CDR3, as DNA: TGTGCCTCCCGACAGGGACTCTTCTATGGCTACACCTTC.

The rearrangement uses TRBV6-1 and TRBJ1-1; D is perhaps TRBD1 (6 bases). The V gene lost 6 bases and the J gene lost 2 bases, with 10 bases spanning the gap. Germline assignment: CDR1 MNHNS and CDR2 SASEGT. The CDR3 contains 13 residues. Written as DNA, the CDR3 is TGTGCCAGCAGACCGGGACACAACACTGAAGCTTTCTTT. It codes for CASRPGHNTEAFF.

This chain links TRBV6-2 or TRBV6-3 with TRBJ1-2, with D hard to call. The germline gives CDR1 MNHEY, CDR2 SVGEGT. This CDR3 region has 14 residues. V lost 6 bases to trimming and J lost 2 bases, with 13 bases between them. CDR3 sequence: CASSRPRENYGYTF. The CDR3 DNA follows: TGTGCCAGCAGCAGACCCCGGGAGAACTATGGCTACACCTTC.